The sequence of this T cell receptor (beta chain) was determined in a study of T-cell memory formation after mild COVID-19. At the level of the study: There were largely donor-specific TCR clusters.

Constant-segment primers and 5'RACE yielded cDNA libraries for TCR alpha and TCR beta, each carrying sample barcodes and UMIs. TCRdb reanalysed the 5' RACE reads using MiXCR and keeps one entry per CDR3 protein. The sample carries 150,000 to 200,000 distinct CDR3 sequences, more than 14% recorded once. The clonotype comes from an adult woman who had mild COVID-19 (a few samples of this study predate the infection). Cell type and time point are not known. Sequencing was done on a sample of PBMCs or a T cell subset sorted from them (not recorded which).

The CDR3 coding sequence is TGTGCCAGCAGCCGGGGACAGGGGCATTCACCCCTCCACTTT. Protein product: CASSRGQGHSPLHF. This sequence joins TRBV12-3 or TRBV12-4 and TRBJ1-6, with 10 nucleotides matching TRBD1. V lost 6 bases to trimming and J lost 8 bases; unmatched junction nucleotides: 4. This CDR3 comprises 14 residues.